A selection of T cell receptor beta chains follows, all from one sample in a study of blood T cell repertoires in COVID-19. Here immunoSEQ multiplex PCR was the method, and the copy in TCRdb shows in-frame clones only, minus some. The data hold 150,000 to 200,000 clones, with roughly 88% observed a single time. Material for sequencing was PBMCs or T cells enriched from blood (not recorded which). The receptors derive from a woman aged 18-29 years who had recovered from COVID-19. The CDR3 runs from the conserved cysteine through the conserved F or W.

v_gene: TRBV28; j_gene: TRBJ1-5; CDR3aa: CASSLIRGGNQPQHF
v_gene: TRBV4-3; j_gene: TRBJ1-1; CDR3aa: CASSQDGRTGGVTNTEAFF
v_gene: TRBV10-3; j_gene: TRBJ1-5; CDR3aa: CAISDEGQPQHF
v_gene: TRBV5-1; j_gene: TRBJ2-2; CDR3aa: CASSLTEVLGELFF
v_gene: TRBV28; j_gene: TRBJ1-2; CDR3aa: CASSLTGGSYGYTF
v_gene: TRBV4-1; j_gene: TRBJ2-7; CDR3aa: CASSQPGEYEQYF
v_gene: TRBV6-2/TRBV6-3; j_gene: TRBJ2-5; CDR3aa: CASSRTQQETQYF
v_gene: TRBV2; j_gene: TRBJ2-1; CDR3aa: CASTRLAGHEQFF
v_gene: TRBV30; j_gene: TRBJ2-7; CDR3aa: CAWSHRDRVLF
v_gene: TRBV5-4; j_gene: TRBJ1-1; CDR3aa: CASNRAPGGNTEAFF
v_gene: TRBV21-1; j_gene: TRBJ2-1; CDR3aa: CASSKALVGNNEQFF
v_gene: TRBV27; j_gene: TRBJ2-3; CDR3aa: CASTTGRTDTQYF
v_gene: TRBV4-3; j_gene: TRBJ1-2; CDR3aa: CASSPSGTGLYYGYTF
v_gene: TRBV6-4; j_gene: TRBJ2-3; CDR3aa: CASSGTSEDTQYF
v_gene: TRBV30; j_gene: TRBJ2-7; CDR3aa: CAWRYSSYEQYF
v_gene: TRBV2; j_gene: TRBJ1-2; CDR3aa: CASSPTESYGYTF
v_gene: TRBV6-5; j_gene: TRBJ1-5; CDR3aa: CASSYSGDQPQHF
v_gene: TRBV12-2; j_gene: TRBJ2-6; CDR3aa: CASRLRMGAGGLPGANVLTF
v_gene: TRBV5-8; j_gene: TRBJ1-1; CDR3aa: CASSFDRDRRTFF
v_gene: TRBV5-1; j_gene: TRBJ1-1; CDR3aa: CASSQTTGLNTEAFF
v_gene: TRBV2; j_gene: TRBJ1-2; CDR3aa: CASRQGLYGYTF
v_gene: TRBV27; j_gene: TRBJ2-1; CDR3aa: CASSFDSVRNYNEQFF
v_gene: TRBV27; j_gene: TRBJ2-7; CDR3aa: CASSFGTGTYEQYF
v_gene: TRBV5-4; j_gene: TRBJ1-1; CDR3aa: CASSQTGGDTEAFF
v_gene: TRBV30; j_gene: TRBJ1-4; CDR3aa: CAWSVRGGNEKLFF
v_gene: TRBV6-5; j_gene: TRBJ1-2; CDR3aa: CASSYDSNGYTF
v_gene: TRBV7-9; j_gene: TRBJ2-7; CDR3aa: CASSPGTSVREQYF
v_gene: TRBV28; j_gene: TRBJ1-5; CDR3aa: CASRLTGEYQPQHF
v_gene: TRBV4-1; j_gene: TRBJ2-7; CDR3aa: CASSQGTPGTGDLVHEQYF
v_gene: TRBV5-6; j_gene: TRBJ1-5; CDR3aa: CASSPGPPGQPQHF
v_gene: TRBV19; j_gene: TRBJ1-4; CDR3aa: CASSIGTGGLNEKLFF
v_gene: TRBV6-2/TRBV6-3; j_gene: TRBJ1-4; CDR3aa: CASSYDTTNEKLFF
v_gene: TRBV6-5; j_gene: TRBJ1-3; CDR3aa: CASSSGGASSGNTIYF
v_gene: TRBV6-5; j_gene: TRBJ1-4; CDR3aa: CASRLGQGNEKLFF
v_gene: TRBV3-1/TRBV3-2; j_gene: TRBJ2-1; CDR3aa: CASRSQRGESIEQFF
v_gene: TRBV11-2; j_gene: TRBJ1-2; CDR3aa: CASRGFRPGHYGYTF
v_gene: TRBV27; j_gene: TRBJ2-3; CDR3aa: CASRRLAGVGSTDTQYF
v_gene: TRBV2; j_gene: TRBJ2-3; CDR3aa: CASRRTAPSTDTQYF
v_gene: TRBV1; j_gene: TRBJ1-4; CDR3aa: CTSSAQGRTNEKLFF
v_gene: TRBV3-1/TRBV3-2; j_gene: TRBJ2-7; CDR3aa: CASSQETVTYEQYF
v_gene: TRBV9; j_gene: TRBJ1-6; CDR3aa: CASSVSQGVNSPLHF
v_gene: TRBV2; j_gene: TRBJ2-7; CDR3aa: CASLSSYEQYF
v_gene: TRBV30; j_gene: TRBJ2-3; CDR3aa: CAWKVAGNTDTQYF
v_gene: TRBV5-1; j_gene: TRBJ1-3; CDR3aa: CASSGGTGVDSARNTIYF
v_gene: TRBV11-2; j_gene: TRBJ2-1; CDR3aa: CASSLDRGAHNEQFF
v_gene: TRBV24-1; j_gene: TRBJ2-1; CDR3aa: CATSDFDRVDNEQFF
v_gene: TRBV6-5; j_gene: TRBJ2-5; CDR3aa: CASRNPYETQYF
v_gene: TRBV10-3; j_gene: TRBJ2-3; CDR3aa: CAISSTMTGSTDTQYF
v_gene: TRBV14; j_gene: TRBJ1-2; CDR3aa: CASSLDRVGYGYTF
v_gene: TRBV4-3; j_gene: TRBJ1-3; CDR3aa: CASSPDSSSGNTIYF
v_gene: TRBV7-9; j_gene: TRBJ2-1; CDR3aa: CASSLSGSTNEQFF
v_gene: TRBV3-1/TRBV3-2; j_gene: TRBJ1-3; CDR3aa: CASSRTGPFSGNTIYF
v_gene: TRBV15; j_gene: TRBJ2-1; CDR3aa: CATTTQGDNEQFF
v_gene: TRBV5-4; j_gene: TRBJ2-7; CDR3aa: CATREPSSYEQYF
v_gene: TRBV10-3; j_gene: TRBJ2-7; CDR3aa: CAISALGQNYEQYF
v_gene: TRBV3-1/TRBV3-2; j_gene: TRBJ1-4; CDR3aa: CASSYVGVNEKLFF
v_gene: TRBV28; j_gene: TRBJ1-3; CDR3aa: CASSLGLSSGNTIYF
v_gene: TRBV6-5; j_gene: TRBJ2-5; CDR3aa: CASSYGGSVQETQYF
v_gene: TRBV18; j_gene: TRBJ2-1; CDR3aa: CASSPRSGVSYNEQFF